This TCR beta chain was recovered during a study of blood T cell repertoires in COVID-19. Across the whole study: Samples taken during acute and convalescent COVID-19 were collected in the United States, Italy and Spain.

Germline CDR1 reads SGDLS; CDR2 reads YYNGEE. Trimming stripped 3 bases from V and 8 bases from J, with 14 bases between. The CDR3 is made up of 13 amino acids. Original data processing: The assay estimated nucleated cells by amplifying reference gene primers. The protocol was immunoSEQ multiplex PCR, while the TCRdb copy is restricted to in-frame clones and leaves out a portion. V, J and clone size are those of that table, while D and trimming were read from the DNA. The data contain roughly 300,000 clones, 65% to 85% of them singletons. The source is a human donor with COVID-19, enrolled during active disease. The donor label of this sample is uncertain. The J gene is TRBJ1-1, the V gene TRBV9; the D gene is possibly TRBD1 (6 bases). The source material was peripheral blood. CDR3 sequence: CASSASSGTEAFF. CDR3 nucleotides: TGTGCCAGCAGCGCGTCCTCCGGGACAGAAGCTTTCTTT.